The 10 T cell receptor beta chains in this list originate from one sample, sequenced in a study of blood T cell repertoires in COVID-19. Assay: immunoSEQ multiplex PCR; the TCRdb copy retains only in-frame clones and omits some. The sample includes a few hundred thousand clones, roughly 84% of them seen just once. The specimen was peripheral blood. Every receptor here comes from a man aged 40-49 years with active or convalescent COVID-19.

The chain employs TRBV28 and TRBJ1-5; the D is unclear. V dropped 7 bases and J dropped 6 bases, with 19 bases sitting between them. Germline CDR1 MDHEN, CDR2 SYDVKM. The CDR3 is made up of 15 amino acids. CDR3 sequence: CASTLGLSGIQPQHF. The CDR3 DNA follows: TGTGCCAGCACTCTTGGGCTGTCTGGTATTCAGCCCCAGCATTTT.

The rearrangement joins TRBV6-2 or TRBV6-3 to TRBJ2-7, with D possibly being TRBD1 (6 bases). V was pared by 0 bases and J by 4 bases, with 10 bases between. Germline CDR1 reads MNHEY; CDR2 reads SVGEGT. The CDR3 spans 14 residues. In nucleotides, the CDR3 is TGTGCCAGCAGTTACTCGTCAGGGGTGTACGAGCAGTACTTC. Amino acid sequence: CASSYSSGVYEQYF.

The V call is TRBV6-5, the J call TRBJ2-5; D perhaps matches TRBD2 (6 bases). V shed 6 bases and J shed 5 bases, with 13 bases lying between them. CDR1 is MNHEY and CDR2 is SVGAGI in the germline V gene. This CDR3 has 13 amino acids. The CDR3 protein is CASRRTSGETQYF. CDR3 DNA sequence: TGTGCCAGCAGGAGGACAAGCGGGGAGACCCAGTACTTC.

This clone was recorded once. The chain has TRBV28 and TRBJ2-7; D is perhaps TRBD1 (6 bases). Germline V gene sequence: CDR1 MDHEN, CDR2 SYDVKM. The CDR3 consists of 12 residues. The V gene lost 4 bases and the J gene lost 3 bases, with 7 bases spanning the gap. The CDR3 coding sequence is TGTGCCAGCAGTTCAGGGGACTACGAGCAGTACTTC. It yields the protein CASSSGDYEQYF.

CDR3 region: CASSQNSYSNQPQHF. The CDR3, as DNA: TGTGCCAGCAGCCAAAACAGCTATAGCAATCAGCCCCAGCATTTT. The V gene is TRBV3-1 (or the pseudogene TRBV3-2), the J gene TRBJ1-5; no reliable D call. Germline-derived CDR1 and CDR2 are LGHDT and YNNKEL (reference sequence). There are 15 residues in the CDR3. Trimming removed 2 bases from V and 0 bases from J, with 8 bases in between.

The rearrangement joins TRBV24-1 to TRBJ2-2; 9 nucleotides agree with TRBD1. V dropped 6 bases and J dropped 4; count of bases not matched to a gene: 8. Germline V lookup: CDR1 KGHDR, CDR2 SFDVKD. The CDR3 sequence is 16 residues long. This CDR3 reads CATSKFGTGTTGELFF. In DNA form, the CDR3 reads TGTGCCACCAGTAAATTTGGGACAGGGACCACCGGGGAGCTGTTTTTT.

This chain uses TRBV18 with TRBJ1-1, with TRBD1 matching 7 bases. V dropped 1 base and J dropped 5; count of bases not matched to a gene: 4. Germline V CDR1 and CDR2: KGHSH, LQKENI. The CDR3 runs 14 residues. In DNA form, the CDR3 reads TGTGCCAGCTCACCACAGGGGGCGAGGACTGAAGCTTTCTTT. It encodes CASSPQGARTEAFF.

The chain uses TRBV19 and TRBJ1-4; D call uncertain. Germline loops: CDR1 LNHDA, CDR2 SQIVND (reference sequence). V lost 4 bases and J 0 bases, leaving 9 bases between the germline ends. This CDR3 comprises 15 residues. CDR3 in DNA: TGTGCCAGTAGTAGGGTCCTAGCAACTAATGAAAAACTGTTTTTT. This translates into CASSRVLATNEKLFF.

The V call is TRBV19, the J call TRBJ1-5; tentatively, D is TRBD1 (6 bases). The CDR3 length is 14 residues. Germline assignment: CDR1 LNHDA and CDR2 SQIVND (reference sequence). V was pared by 3 bases and J by 4 bases, with 10 bases between. The CDR3 coding sequence is TGTGCCAGTAGTATCACAGGGTGGAATCAGCCCCAGCATTTT. Amino acids: CASSITGWNQPQHF. The entire variable domain, with the rest obtained from reference TRBV19 and TRBJ1-5, is as follows: DGGITQSPKYLFRKEGQNVTLSCEQNLNHDAMYWYRQDPGQGLRLIYYSQIVNDFQKGDIAEGYSVSREKKESFPLTVTSAQKNPTAFYLCASSITGWNQPQHFGDGTRLSIL.

V gene TRBV6-4 combines with J gene TRBJ2-3; TRBD2 might be the D (7 bases). Germline CDR1 and CDR2: MRHNA and SNTAGT. The ends were cut back, 5 bases at V and 2 bases at J, with 14 bases in the middle. This CDR3 is 15 amino acids long. CDR3 protein: CASSREAGDTDTQYF. The CDR3 DNA sequence: TGTGCCAGCAGTCGGGAGGCAGGGGACACAGATACGCAGTATTTT.